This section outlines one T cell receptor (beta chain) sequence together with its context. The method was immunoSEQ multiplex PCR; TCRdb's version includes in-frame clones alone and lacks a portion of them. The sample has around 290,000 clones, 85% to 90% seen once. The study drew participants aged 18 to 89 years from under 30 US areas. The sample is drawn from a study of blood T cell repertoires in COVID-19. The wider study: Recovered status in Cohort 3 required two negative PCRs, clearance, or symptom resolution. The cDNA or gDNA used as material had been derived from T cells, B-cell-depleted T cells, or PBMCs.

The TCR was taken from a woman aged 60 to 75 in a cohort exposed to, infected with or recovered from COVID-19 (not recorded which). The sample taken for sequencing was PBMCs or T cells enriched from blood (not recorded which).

CDR3 amino acids: CASSYTRGPQETQYF. DNA for the CDR3: TGTGCCAGCAGCTACACTAGAGGCCCCCAAGAGACCCAGTACTTC. The rearrangement joins TRBV7-6 to TRBJ2-5; possible D gene TRBD2, 5 bases. The CDR3 covers 15 residues. With 4 bases removed from V and 1 base from J, the gap between germline ends came to 13 bases. The germline CDR1 and CDR2 sequences are SGHVS and FNYEAQ. Complete variable domain (other parts from reference TRBV7-6 and TRBJ2-5): GAGVSQSPRYKVTKRGQDVALRCDPISGHVSLYWYRQALGQGPEFLTYFNYEAQQDKSGLPNDRFSAERPEGSISTLTIQRTEQRDSAMYRCASSYTRGPQETQYFGPGTRLLVL.